The 12 T cell receptor beta chains below all came from one sample that was sequenced in a study of blood T cells in healthy people across ages. The use of a sample-barcoded 5' primer and a J-beta primer mix characterized a second PCR of roughly 7 to 12 cycles. TCRdb passed the 5' RACE reads through MiXCR, listing each CDR3 protein once. The data show fewer than 900,000 distinct CDR3 sequences, with 35% to 45% seen just once and approximately 22% held by the top ten. The sample comprised blood. The receptors stem from a woman in her sixties in good health.

The genes are TRBV29-1 and TRBJ1-2, with D possibly being TRBD1 (5 bases). CDR1 is SQVTM, CDR2 ANQGSEA, per germline. The V end was cut by 6 bases, the J end by 4 bases, with 12 bases between. The CDR3 totals 12 residues. The CDR3 sequence: CSVEGPGYGYTF. CDR3 in DNA: TGCAGCGTAGAGGGGCCTGGCTATGGCTACACCTTC.

This chain links TRBV27 with TRBJ1-2; no clear D. Germline V gives CDR1 MNHEY, CDR2 SMNVEV (reference sequence). V was clipped by 0 bases and J by 3 bases, with 11 bases between them. The CDR3 loop spans 15 amino acids. CDR3 loop: CASSLSSGIYYGYTF. DNA for the CDR3: TGTGCCAGCAGTTTATCCTCGGGGATATACTATGGCTACACCTTC.

This clonotype was counted only a few times. CDR3 sequence (DNA): TGCGCCAGCAGCACGGGACAGGGGGAATCCGAGCAGTACTTC. Translation gives CASSTGQGESEQYF. The chain combines TRBV4-1 with TRBJ2-7, with TRBD1 identical over 11 bases. V gave up 5 bases and J gave up 6 bases; unmatched junction bases: 6. This CDR3 has 14 residues. The germline CDR1 and CDR2 sequences are MGHRA and YSYEKL.

This clonotype was counted a few times. J is TRBJ2-5 and V is TRBV3-1; tentatively, D is TRBD2 (5 bases). This CDR3 is 14 amino acids long. Trimming removed 4 bases from V and 5 bases from J, with 14 bases in between. Germline V gene lookup returns CDR1 LGHDT and CDR2 YNNKEL (reference sequence). The CDR3 DNA reads as TGTGCCAGCAGCCCGAGCGGCCCTGGGGAGACCCAGTACTTC. Protein product: CASSPSGPGETQYF.

This chain joins TRBV18 and TRBJ2-5; D is undetermined. Trimming stripped 4 bases from V and 2 bases from J, with 8 bases between. Germline CDR1 and CDR2: KGHSH and LQKENI. The CDR3 contains 13 residues. CDR3 amino acids: CASSRTTQETQYF. CDR3 nucleotides: TGTGCCAGCTCACGAACAACTCAAGAGACCCAGTACTTC.

The sample holds a few counts of this clonotype. The CDR3 reads CASSPPRGASGANVLTF. The CDR3, as DNA: TGTGCCAGCAGCCCCCCTCGGGGGGCCTCTGGGGCCAACGTCCTGACTTTC. The rearrangement links TRBV9 to TRBJ2-6; TRBD2 might be the D (7 bases). V was pared by 4 bases and J by 0 bases, with 14 bases between. The germline V gene has CDR1 SGDLS and CDR2 YYNGEE. This CDR3 region has 17 residues.

The chain recombines TRBV5-6 with TRBJ1-2, with D perhaps matching TRBD1 (6 bases). Germline lookup yields CDR1 SGHDT and CDR2 YYEEEE. The CDR3 has 14 amino acids. V gave up 0 bases and J gave up 7 bases, with 13 bases separating them. This chain's CDR3 is CASSLGQGILGYTF. CDR3 nucleotide sequence: TGTGCCAGCAGCTTGGGTCAGGGGATTCTTGGCTACACCTTC. Looking up the rest from reference TRBV5-6 and TRBJ1-2 gives the full variable domain: DAGVTQSPTHLIKTRGQQVTLRCSPKSGHDTVSWYQQALGQGPQFIFQYYEEEERQRGNFPDRFSGHQFPNYSSELNVNALLLGDSALYLCASSLGQGILGYTFGSGTRLTVV.

This chain links TRBV20-1 with TRBJ2-7, with 11 bases fitting TRBD1. The J call may be mistaken, given a closer DNA end match to TRBJ2-5. Germline-derived CDR1 and CDR2 are DFQATT and SNEGSKA (reference sequence). The length of the CDR3 is 14 residues. CDR3 in DNA: TGCAGTGCGAGGGACAGGGGGGTCCAAGAGACCCAGTACTTC. Amino acid sequence: CSARDRGVQETQYF.

V usage is TRBV2 and J usage is TRBJ1-1; the D gene is possibly TRBD1 (5 bases). Trimming took off 5 bases at V and 5 bases at J, with 12 bases between the two ends. The CDR3 consists of 13 residues. Per germline, CDR1 SNHLY and CDR2 FYNNEI. The CDR3 bases are TGTGCCAGCAGTTCGGGGCTGTTGACTGAAGCTTTCTTT. Translation: CASSSGLLTEAFF.

The chain links TRBV11-1 to TRBJ2-1; 10 bases map to TRBD1. The CDR3 covers 14 residues. With V trimmed by 6 bases and J by 7 bases, 6 bases remained unmatched. Germline CDR1 and CDR2: SGHAT and FQDESV (reference sequence). CDR3 in amino acids: CASSRDRGMNEQFF. For the CDR3, the DNA is TGTGCCAGCAGTAGGGACAGGGGTATGAATGAGCAGTTCTTC.

This clonotype was observed a handful of times. The genes are TRBV7-9 and TRBJ2-1; 9 bases are shared with TRBD1. Trimming at V came to 6 bases and at J to 5 bases, leaving 11 bases not matched to a gene. This CDR3 has 16 residues. Germline loops: CDR1 SEHNR, CDR2 FQNEAQ (reference sequence). In nucleotides, the CDR3 is TGTGCCAGCAGGGCGCCAAGTGGGACAGGGAACAATGAGCAGTTCTTC. Its protein is CASRAPSGTGNNEQFF.

The chain recombines TRBV28 with TRBJ2-5; 8 positions agree with TRBD2. Matching the DNA end better, TRBJ2-7 makes the J call doubtful. Germline V CDR1 and CDR2: MDHEN, SYDVKM. The CDR3 extends over 15 amino acids. In nucleotides, the CDR3 is TGTGCCAGCAGTTTATATGAGCGGGAGTTCTACGAGCAGTACTTC. Translated, it gives CASSLYEREFYEQYF.